The 3 T cell receptor beta chains in this list originate from one sample, sequenced in a study of T-cell reconstitution after alpha-beta-depleted transplantation in children. Library preparation (for TCRbeta) was performed with unique molecular identifiers. TCRdb redid the calling of the PCR reads with MiXCR, one entry per CDR3 protein. The sample yields 490,000 or so distinct CDR3 sequences, around 13% seen once. The sequenced sample was PBMCs from the stem cell graft donor, obtained from the stem cell graft. These receptors were taken from a human donor who donated a stem cell graft to a child with combined immunodeficiency.

J is TRBJ2-3 and V is TRBV9; D is ambiguous. The CDR3 extends over 15 amino acids. V lost 0 bases and J lost 4, with 12 bases in between. The germline CDR1 and CDR2 sequences are SGDLS and YYNGEE. This CDR3 reads CASSVATPFADTQYF. The DNA for the CDR3 is TGTGCCAGCAGCGTAGCTACTCCATTTGCAGATACGCAGTATTTT.

This clonotype was seen ten or more times. J is TRBJ1-1 and V is TRBV15; D ambiguous. The CDR3 is 14 amino acids. Per germline, CDR1 LNHNV and CDR2 YYDKDF (reference sequence). V was cut by 0 bases and J by 1 base, with 6 bases left in between. CDR3 residues: CATSRDKANTEAFF. CDR3 DNA: TGTGCCACCAGCAGAGATAAGGCGAACACTGAAGCTTTCTTT.

This clonotype has only a few counts. The V call is TRBV20-1, the J call TRBJ1-1; D is ambiguous. Trimming removed 0 bases from V and 3 bases from J, with 14 bases in between. Per germline, CDR1 DFQATT and CDR2 SNEGSKA (reference sequence). This CDR3 is 15 amino acids long. CDR3 sequence: CSARDTRRYYTEAFF. DNA for the CDR3: TGCAGTGCTAGAGATACGCGTAGGTATTACACTGAAGCTTTCTTT.